Each of the 2 T cell receptor beta chains below was sequenced from the same sample in a study of CD8 T cells in Susac syndrome. Roughly 0.5 to 1 ug RNA was reverse transcribed with random hexamers. TCRdb redid the calling of the immunoSEQ multiplex PCR reads with MiXCR, one entry per CDR3 protein. The sample includes approximately 180,000 distinct CDR3 sequences, approximately 93% of them seen just once. The source material was CD4+ T cells from PBMCs. Receptors originate from a human donor with multiple sclerosis.

The V call is TRBV6-6, the J call TRBJ1-4; D unclear. CDR3 length: 12 amino acids. The germline V gene has CDR1 MNHNY and CDR2 SVGAGI (reference sequence). Trimming cost V 3 bases and J 3 bases, with 2 bases left between them. The CDR3 is CASSYPNEKLFF. The CDR3 nucleotides read TGTGCCAGCAGTTATCCTAATGAAAAACTGTTTTTT.

The chain is built from TRBV19 and TRBJ2-1; D possibly matches TRBD1 or TRBD2 (5 bases each). Trimming shortened V by 8 bases and J by 10 bases, and 15 bases separated the two germline ends. The CDR3 covers 12 residues. CDR1 LNHDA and CDR2 SQIVND come from the germline V gene (reference sequence). CDR3 in amino acids: CASLGPGGEQFF. The CDR3 coding sequence is TGTGCCAGTCTGGGACCTGGCGGCGAGCAGTTCTTC.